The 5 T cell receptor beta chains reported below all come from one sample, sequenced in a study of STAT5B mutations in CD4+ large granular lymphocyte leukemia. The method was immunoSEQ multiplex PCR; TCRdb's version includes in-frame clones alone and lacks a portion of them. The sample consists of 7,000 to 10,000 clones, around 75% of them appearing once. The sequenced sample consisted of PBMCs. The receptors shown here come from a woman aged 55-75 years with CD4+ T-cell large granular lymphocyte leukemia.

Only one count was recorded for this clone. The chain combines TRBV5-6 with TRBJ1-3; D unresolved. Per the germline V gene, CDR1 is SGHDT and CDR2 is YYEEEE. CDR3 length: 14 amino acids. V shed 3 bases and J shed 4 bases, with 11 bases lying between them. The CDR3 region is CASSWTAKGNTIYF. CDR3 coding DNA: TGTGCCAGCAGCTGGACGGCGAAAGGAAACACCATATATTTT.

V is TRBV7-9 and J is TRBJ2-1; D assignment may be TRBD1 or TRBD2 (5 bases each). CDR1 and CDR2 from the germline V gene are SEHNR and FQNEAQ (reference sequence). The V gene lost 4 bases and the J gene lost 6 bases, with 13 bases spanning the gap. CDR3 size: 14 residues. CDR3 sequence: CASSSPERGNEQFF. The CDR3 DNA reads TGTGCCAGCAGCTCTCCTGAGAGGGGCAATGAGCAGTTCTTC. The full variable domain, with the rest looked up from reference TRBV7-9 and TRBJ2-1, is DTGVSQNPRHKITKRGQNVTFRCDPISEHNRLYWYRQTLGQGPEFLTYFQNEAQLEKSRLLSDRFSAERPKGSFSTLEIQRTEQGDSAMYLCASSSPERGNEQFFGPGTRLTVL.

The chain uses TRBV6-1 and TRBJ2-7; a possible D gene is TRBD2 (6 bases). V lost 4 bases and J 4 bases, leaving 14 bases between the germline ends. The germline CDR1 and CDR2 sequences are MNHNS and SASEGT. The CDR3 contains 14 residues. CDR3 amino acids: CASSGGGIKYEQYF. For the CDR3, the DNA is TGTGCCAGCAGTGGAGGCGGGATTAAGTACGAGCAGTACTTC.

The genes are TRBV11-2 and TRBJ2-7, with D tentatively TRBD1 (6 bases). Germline CDR1 reads SGHAT; CDR2 reads FQNNGV. V lost 4 bases to trimming and J lost 5 bases, with 9 bases between them. CDR3 length: 12 residues. The CDR3 sequence: CASSSRTDEQYF. CDR3 in DNA: TGTGCCAGCAGCTCTCGGACAGACGAGCAGTACTTC.

This chain joins TRBV25-1 and TRBJ1-3; maybe TRBD1 (5 bases). Germline CDR1 MGHDK, CDR2 SYGVNS. The CDR3 sequence is 13 residues long. Deletions cut 3 bases from V and 6 bases from J, with 9 bases between. CDR3: CASSEGRVNTIYF. The CDR3 DNA reads TGTGCCAGCAGTGAGGGCAGGGTAAACACCATATATTTT.